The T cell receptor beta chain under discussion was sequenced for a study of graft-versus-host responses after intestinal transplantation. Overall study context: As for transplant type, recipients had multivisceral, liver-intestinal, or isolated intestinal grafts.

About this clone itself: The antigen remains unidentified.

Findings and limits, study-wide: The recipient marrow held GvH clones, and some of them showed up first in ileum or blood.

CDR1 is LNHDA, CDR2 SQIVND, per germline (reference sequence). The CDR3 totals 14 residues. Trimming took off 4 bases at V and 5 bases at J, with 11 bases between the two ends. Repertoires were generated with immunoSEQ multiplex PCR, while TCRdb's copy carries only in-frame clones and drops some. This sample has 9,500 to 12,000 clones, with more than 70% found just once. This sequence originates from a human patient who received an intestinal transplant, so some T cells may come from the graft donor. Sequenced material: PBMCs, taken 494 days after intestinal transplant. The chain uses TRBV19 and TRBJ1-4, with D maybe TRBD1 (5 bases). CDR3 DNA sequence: TGTGCCAGTAGTACCGGGGCAGTGAATGAAAAACTGTTTTTT. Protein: CASSTGAVNEKLFF.